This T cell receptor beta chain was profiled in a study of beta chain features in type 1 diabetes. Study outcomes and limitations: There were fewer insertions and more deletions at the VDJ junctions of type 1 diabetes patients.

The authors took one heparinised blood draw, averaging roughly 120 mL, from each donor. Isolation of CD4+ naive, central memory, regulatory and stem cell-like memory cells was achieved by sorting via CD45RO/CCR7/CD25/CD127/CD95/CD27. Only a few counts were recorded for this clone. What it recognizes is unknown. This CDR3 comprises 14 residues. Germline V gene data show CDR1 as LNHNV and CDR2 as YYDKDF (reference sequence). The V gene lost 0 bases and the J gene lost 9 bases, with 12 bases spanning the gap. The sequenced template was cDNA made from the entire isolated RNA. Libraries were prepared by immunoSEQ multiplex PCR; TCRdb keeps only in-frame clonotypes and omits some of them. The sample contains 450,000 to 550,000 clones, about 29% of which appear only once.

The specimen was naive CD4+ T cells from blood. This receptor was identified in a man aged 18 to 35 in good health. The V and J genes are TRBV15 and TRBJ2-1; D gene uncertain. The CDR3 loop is CATSRDLTGIEQFF. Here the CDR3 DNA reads TGTGCCACCAGCAGAGATCTTACGGGTATTGAGCAGTTCTTC.